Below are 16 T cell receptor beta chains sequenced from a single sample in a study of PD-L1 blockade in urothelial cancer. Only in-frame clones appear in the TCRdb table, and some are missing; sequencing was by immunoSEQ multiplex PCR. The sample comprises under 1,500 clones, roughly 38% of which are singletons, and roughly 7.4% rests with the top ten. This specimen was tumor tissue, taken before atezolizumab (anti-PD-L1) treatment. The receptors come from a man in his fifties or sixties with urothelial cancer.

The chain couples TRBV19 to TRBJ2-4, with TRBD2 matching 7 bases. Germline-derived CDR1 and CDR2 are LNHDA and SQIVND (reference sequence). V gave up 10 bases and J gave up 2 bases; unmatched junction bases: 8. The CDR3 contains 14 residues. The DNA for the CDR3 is TGTGCCACCCGCCCGGGGGGAACCAAAAACATTCAGTACTTC. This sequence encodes CATRPGGTKNIQYF.

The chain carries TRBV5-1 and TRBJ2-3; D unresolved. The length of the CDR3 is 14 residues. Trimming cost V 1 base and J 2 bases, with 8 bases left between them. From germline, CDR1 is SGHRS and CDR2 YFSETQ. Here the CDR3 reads CASSLFGNTDTQYF. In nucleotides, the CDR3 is TGCGCCAGCAGCTTGTTTGGGAACACAGATACGCAGTATTTT.

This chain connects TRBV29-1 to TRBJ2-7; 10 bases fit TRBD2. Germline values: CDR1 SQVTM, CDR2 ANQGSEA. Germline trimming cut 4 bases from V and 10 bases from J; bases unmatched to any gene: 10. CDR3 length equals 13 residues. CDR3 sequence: CSVGGLAGDPQYF. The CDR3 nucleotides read TGCAGCGTTGGGGGGCTAGCGGGAGACCCACAGTACTTC.

The CDR3 spells CAWSRTSGYEQYF. The CDR3 region has the DNA TGTGCCTGGAGTAGGACTAGCGGCTACGAGCAGTACTTC. The chain has TRBV30 and TRBJ2-7, with 10 bases lining up with TRBD2. Germline loops: CDR1 GTSNPN, CDR2 SVGIG (reference sequence). The CDR3 sequence is 13 residues long. V lost 2 bases to trimming and J lost 3 bases; unmatched junction nucleotides: 1. The full variable domain, its missing parts supplied by reference TRBV30 and TRBJ2-7, is SQTIHQWPATLVQPVGSPLSLECTVEGTSNPNLYWYRQAAGRGLQLLFYSVGIGQISSEVPQNLSASRPQDRQFILSSKKLLLSDSGFYLCAWSRTSGYEQYFGPGTRLTVT.

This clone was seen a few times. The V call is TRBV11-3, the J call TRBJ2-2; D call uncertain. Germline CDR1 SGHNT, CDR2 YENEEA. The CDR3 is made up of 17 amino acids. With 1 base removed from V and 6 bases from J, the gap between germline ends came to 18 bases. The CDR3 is CASSLGAGPPGAGELFF. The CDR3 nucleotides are TGTGCCAGCAGCTTAGGCGCTGGTCCACCCGGAGCCGGGGAGCTGTTTTTT.

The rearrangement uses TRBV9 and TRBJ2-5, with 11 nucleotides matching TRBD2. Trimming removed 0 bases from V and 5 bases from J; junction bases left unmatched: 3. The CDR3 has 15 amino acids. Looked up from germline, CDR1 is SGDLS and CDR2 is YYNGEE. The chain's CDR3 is CASSVVAGGPETQYF. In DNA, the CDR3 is TGTGCCAGCAGCGTAGTAGCGGGGGGGCCGGAGACCCAGTACTTC.

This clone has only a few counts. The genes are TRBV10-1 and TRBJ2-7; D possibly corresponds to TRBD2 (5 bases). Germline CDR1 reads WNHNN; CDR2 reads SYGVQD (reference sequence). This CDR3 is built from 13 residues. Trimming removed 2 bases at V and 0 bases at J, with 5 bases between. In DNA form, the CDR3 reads TGCGCCAGCAGTGAGGGGAGCTCCTACGAGCAGTACTTC. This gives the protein CASSEGSSYEQYF.

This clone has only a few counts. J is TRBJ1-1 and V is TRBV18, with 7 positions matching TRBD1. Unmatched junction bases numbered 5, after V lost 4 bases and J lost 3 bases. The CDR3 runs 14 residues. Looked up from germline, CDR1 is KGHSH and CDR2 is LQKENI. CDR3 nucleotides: TGTGCCAGCTCACGTCAGGGGGTTGACACTGAAGCTTTCTTT. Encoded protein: CASSRQGVDTEAFF.

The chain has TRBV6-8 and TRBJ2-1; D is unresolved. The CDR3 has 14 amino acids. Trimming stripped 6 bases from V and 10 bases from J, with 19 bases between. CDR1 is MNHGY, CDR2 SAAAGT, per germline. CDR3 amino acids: CASRVNVNWLEQFF. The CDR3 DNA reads TGTGCCAGCAGAGTCAACGTTAACTGGCTAGAGCAGTTCTTC.

CDR3 bases: TGTGCCAGCTCCCCGGACAGCCTTTATGGCTACACCTTC. Protein sequence: CASSPDSLYGYTF. V usage is TRBV18 and J usage is TRBJ1-2; D may be TRBD1 (6 bases). In germline, CDR1 is KGHSH, CDR2 LQKENI. Trimming stripped 6 bases from V and 5 bases from J, with 13 bases between. CDR3 length: 13 amino acids.

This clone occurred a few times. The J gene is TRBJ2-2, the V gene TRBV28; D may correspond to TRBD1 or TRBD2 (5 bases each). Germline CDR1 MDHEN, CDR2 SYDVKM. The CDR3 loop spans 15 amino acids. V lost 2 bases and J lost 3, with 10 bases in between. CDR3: CASSLVQGDTGELFF. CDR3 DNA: TGTGCCAGCAGTTTAGTGCAGGGAGACACCGGGGAGCTGTTTTTT.

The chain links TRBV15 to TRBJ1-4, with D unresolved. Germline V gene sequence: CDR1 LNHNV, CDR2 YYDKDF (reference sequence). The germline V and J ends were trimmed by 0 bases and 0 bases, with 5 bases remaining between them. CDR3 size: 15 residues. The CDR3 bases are TGTGCCACCAGCAGAGATTATTCAACTAATGAAAAACTGTTTTTT. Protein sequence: CATSRDYSTNEKLFF. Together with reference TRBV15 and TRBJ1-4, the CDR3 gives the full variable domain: DAMVIQNPRYQVTQFGKPVTLSCSQTLNHNVMYWYQQKSSQAPKLLFHYYDKDFNNEADTPDNFQSRRPNTSFCFLDIRSPGLGDTAMYLCATSRDYSTNEKLFFGSGTQLSVL.

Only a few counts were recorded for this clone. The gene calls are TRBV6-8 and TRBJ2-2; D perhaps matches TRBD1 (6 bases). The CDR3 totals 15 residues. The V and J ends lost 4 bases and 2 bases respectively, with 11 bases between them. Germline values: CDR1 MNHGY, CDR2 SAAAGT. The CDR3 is CASSSGQTNTGELFF. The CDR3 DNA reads TGTGCCAGCAGTTCCGGACAGACAAACACCGGGGAGCTGTTTTTT.

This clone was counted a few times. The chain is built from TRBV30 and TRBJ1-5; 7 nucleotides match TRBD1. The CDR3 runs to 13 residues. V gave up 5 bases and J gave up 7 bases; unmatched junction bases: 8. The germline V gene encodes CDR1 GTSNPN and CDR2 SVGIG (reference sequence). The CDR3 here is CAWGDREGQPQHF. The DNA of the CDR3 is TGTGCCTGGGGCGACAGGGAAGGACAGCCCCAGCATTTT.

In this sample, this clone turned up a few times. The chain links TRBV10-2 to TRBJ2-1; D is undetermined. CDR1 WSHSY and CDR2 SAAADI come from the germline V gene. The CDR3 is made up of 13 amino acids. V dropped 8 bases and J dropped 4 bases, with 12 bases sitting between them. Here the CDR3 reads CASRVARYNEQFF. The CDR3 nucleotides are TGCGCCAGCCGGGTAGCTCGGTACAATGAGCAGTTCTTC.

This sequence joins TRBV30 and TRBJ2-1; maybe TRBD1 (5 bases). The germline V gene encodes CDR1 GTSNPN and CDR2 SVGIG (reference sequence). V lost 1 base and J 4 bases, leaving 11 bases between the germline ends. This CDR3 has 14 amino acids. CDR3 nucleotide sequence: TGTGCCTGGAGTGAGGGGCAGGTATACAATGAGCAGTTCTTC. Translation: CAWSEGQVYNEQFF.